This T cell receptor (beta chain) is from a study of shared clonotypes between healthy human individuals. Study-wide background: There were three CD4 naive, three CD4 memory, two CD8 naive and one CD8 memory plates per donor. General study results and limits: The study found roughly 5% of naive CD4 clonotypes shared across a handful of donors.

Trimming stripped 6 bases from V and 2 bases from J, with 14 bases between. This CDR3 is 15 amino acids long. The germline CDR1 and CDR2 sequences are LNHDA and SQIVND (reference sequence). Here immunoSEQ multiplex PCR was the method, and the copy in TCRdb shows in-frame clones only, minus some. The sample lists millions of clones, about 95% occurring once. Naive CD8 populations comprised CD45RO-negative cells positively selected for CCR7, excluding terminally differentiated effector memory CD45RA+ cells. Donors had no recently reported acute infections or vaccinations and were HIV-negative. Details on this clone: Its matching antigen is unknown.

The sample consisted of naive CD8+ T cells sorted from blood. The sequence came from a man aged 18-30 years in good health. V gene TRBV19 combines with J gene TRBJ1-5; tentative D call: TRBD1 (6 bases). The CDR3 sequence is CASRPTGQGNQPQHF. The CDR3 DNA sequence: TGTGCCAGTAGACCGACAGGCCAGGGCAATCAGCCCCAGCATTTT.